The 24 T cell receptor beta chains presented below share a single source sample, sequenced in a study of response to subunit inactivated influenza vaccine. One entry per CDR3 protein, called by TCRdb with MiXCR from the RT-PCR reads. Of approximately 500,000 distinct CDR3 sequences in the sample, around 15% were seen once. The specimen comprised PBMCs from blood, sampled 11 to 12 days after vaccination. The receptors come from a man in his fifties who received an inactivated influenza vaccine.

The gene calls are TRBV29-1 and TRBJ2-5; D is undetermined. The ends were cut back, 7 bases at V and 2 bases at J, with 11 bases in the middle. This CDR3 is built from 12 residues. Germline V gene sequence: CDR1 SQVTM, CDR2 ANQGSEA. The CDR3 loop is CSAGRIQETQYF. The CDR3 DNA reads TGCAGCGCCGGACGGATACAAGAGACCCAGTACTTC. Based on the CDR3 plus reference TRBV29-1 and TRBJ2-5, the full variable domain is SAVISQKPSRDICQRGTSLTIQCQVDSQVTMMFWYRQQPGQSLTLIATANQGSEATYESGFVIDKFPISRPNLTFSTLTVSNMSPEDSSIYLCSAGRIQETQYFGPGTRLLVL.

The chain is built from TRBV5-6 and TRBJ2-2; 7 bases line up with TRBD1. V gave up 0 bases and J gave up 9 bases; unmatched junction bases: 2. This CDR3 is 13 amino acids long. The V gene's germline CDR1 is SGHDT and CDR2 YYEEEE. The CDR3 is CASSLARGRELFF. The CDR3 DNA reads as TGTGCCAGCAGCTTGGCCAGGGGGAGGGAGCTGTTTTTT.

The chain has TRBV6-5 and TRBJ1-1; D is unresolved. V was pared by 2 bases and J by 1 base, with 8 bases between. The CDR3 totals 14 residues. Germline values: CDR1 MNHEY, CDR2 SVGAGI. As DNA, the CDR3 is TGTGCCAGCAGTTACGTCTTGTCGAACACTGAAGCTTTCTTT. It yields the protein CASSYVLSNTEAFF.

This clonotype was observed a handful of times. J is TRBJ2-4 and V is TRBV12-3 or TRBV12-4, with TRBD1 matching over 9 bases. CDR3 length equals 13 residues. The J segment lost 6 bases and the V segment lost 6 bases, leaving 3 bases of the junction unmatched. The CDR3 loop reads CASRGQGTNIQYF. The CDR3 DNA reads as TGTGCCAGCAGGGGACAGGGTACAAACATTCAGTACTTC.

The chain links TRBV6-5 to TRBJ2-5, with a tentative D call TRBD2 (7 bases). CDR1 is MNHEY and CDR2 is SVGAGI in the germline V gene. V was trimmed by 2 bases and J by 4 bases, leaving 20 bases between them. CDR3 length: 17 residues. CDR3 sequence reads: CASSYDISKGGVETQYF. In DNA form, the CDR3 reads TGTGCCAGCAGTTACGATATCTCTAAGGGGGGGGTAGAGACCCAGTACTTC.

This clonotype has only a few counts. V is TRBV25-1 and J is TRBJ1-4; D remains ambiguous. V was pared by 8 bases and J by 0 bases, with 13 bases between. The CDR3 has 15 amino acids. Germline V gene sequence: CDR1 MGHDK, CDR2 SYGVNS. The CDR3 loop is CASAQARSTNEKLFF. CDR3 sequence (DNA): TGTGCCAGCGCCCAAGCGAGGTCAACTAATGAAAAACTGTTTTTT.

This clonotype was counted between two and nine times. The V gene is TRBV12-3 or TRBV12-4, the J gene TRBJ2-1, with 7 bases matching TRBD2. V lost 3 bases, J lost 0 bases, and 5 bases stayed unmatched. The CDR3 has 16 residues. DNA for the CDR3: TGTGCCAGCAGTTTTAGGCTAGCGGACTCCTACAATGAGCAGTTCTTC. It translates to CASSFRLADSYNEQFF.

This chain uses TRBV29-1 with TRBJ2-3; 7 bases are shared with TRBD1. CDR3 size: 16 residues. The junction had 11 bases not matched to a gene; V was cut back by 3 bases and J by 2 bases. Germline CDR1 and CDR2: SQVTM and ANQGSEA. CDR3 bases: TGCAGCGTTGACGGCGCCGCCGGGACAGACACAGATACGCAGTATTTT. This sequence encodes CSVDGAAGTDTDTQYF.

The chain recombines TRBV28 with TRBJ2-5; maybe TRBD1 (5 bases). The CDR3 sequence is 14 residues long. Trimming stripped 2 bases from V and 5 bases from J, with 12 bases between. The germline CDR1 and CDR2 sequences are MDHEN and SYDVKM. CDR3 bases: TGTGCCAGCAGTTTACCCTCAGGGTGGGAGACCCAGTACTTC. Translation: CASSLPSGWETQYF.

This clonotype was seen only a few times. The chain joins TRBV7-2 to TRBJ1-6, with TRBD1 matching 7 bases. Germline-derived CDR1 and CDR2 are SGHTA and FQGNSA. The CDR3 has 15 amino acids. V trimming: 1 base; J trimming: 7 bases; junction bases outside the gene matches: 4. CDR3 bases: TGTGCCAGCAGCTTAGGGGGGACAGAAAATTCACCCCTCCACTTT. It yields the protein CASSLGGTENSPLHF.

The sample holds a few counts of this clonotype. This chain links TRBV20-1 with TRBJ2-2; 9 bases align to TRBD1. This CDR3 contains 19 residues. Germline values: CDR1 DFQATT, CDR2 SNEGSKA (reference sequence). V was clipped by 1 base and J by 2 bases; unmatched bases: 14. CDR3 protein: CSARAIKSSTGGNTGELFF. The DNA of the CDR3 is TGCAGTGCTAGAGCCATAAAAAGTAGCACAGGGGGCAACACCGGGGAGCTGTTTTTT.

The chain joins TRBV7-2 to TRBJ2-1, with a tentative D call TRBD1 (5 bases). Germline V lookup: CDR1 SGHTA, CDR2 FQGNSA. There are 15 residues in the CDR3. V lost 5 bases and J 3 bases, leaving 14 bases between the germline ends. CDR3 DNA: TGTGCCAGCAGCCCCTCCTGGGGCCGCTACAATGAGCAGTTCTTC. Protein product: CASSPSWGRYNEQFF. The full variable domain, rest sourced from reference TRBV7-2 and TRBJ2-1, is GAGVSQSPSNKVTEKGKDVELRCDPISGHTALYWYRQSLGQGLEFLIYFQGNSAPDKSGLPSDRFSAERTGGSVSTLTIQRTQQEDSAVYLCASSPSWGRYNEQFFGPGTRLTVL.

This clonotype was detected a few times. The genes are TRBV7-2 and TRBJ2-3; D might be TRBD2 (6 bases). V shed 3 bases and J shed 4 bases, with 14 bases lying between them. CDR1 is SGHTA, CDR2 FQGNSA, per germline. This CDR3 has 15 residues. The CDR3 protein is CASSFPGGGADTQYF. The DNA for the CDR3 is TGTGCCAGCAGCTTCCCTGGGGGAGGCGCAGATACGCAGTATTTT.

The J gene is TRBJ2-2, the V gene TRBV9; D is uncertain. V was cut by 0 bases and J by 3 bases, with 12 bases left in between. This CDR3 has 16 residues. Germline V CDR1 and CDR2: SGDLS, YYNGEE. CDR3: CASSVGQGPDTGELFF. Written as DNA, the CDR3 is TGTGCCAGCAGCGTAGGTCAAGGGCCGGACACCGGGGAGCTGTTTTTT. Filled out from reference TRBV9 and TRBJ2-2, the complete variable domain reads DSGVTQTPKHLITATGQRVTLRCSPRSGDLSVYWYQQSLDQGLQFLIQYYNGEERAKGNILERFSAQQFPDLHSELNLSSLELGDSALYFCASSVGQGPDTGELFFGEGSRLTVL.

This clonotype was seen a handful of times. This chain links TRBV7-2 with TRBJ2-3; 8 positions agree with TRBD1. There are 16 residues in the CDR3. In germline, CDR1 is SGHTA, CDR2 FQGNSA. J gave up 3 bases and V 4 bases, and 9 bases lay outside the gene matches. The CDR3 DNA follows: TGTGCCAGCAGCTCGTCATCGGACAGGGTGACAGATACGCAGTATTTT. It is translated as CASSSSSDRVTDTQYF.

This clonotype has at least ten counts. As DNA, the CDR3 is TGCAGTGCCGGACACTACGAGCAGTACTTC. It codes for CSAGHYEQYF. This chain joins TRBV20-1 and TRBJ2-7; a weak D match, TRBD1 (5 bases). From germline, CDR1 is DFQATT and CDR2 SNEGSKA (reference sequence). V lost 6 bases to trimming and J lost 3 bases, with 6 bases between them. The CDR3 totals 10 residues.

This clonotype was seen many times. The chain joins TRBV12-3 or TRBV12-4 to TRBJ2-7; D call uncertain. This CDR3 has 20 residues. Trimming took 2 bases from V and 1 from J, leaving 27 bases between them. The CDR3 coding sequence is TGTGCCAGCAGTTTAACCCCCTACCCCCCTCTGTCGAATGGGTCCTACGAGCAGTACTTC. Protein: CASSLTPYPPLSNGSYEQYF.

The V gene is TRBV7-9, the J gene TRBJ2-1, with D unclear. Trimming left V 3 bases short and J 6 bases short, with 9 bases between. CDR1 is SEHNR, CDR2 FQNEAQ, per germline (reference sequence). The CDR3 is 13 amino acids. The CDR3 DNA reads TGTGCCAGCAGCTTTCTGAGTAGCAATGAGCAGTTCTTC. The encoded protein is CASSFLSSNEQFF.

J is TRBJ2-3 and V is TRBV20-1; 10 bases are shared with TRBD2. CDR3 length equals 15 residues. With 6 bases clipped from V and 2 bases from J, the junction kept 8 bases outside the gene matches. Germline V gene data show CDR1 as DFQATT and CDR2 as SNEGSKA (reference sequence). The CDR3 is CSAQLAGDLTDTQYF. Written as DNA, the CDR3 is TGCAGTGCCCAGCTAGCGGGGGACCTCACAGATACGCAGTATTTT.

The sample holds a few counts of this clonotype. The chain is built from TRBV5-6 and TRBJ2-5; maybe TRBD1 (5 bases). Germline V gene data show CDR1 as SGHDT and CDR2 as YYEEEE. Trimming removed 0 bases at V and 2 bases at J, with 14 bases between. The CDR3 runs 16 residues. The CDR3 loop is CASSLVGQGYQETQYF. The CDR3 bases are TGTGCCAGCAGCTTGGTTGGGCAGGGTTATCAAGAGACCCAGTACTTC.

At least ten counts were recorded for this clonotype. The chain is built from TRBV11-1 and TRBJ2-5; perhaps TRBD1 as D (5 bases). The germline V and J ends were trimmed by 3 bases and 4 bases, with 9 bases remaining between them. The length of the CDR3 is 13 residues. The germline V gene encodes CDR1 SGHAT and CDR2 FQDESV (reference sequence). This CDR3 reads CASSLTAGETQYF. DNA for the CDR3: TGTGCCAGCAGCTTGACAGCCGGAGAGACCCAGTACTTC. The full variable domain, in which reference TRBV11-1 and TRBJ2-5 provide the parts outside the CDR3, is EAEVAQSPRYKITEKSQAVAFWCDPISGHATLYWYRQILGQGPELLVQFQDESVVDDSQLPKDRFSAERLKGVDSTLKIQPAELGDSAMYLCASSLTAGETQYFGPGTRLLVL.

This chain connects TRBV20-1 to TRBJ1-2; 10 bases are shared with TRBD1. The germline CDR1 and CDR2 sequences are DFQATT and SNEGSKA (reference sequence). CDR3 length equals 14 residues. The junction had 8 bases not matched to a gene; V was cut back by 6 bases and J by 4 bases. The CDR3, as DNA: TGCAGTGCCGCCCGACAGGGGGCTGGCTATGGCTACACCTTC. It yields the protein CSAARQGAGYGYTF.

The chain's CDR3 is CSVEGGQGFFLMDTQYF. The CDR3 DNA follows: TGCAGCGTTGAGGGAGGACAGGGTTTTTTTCTTATGGATACGCAGTATTTT. The chain has TRBV29-1 and TRBJ2-3, with 8 bases aligning to TRBD1. CDR3 length: 17 residues. CDR1 and CDR2 from the germline V gene are SQVTM and ANQGSEA. The V and J ends lost 3 bases and 6 bases, in that order; junction bases with no gene match: 17.

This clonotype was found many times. The DNA of the CDR3 is TGTGCCACCAGCAGAGATGACCGGGCCTACAATGAGCAGTTCTTC. Translating it yields CATSRDDRAYNEQFF. The V call is TRBV15, the J call TRBJ2-1; no definite D call. V was pared by 0 bases and J by 2 bases, with 8 bases between. Germline values: CDR1 LNHNV, CDR2 YYDKDF (reference sequence). CDR3 length equals 15 residues.